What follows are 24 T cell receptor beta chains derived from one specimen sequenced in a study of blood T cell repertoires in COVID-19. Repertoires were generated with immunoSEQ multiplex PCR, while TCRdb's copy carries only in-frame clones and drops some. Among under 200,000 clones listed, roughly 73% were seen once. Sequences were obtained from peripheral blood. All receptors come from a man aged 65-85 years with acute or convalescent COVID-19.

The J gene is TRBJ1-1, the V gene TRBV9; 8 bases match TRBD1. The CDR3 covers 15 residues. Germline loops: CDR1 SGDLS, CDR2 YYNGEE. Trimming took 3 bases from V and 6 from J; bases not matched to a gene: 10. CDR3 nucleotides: TGTGCCAGCAGCGCCACAGGACAGGGTGGGGCTGAAGCTTTCTTT. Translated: CASSATGQGGAEAFF.

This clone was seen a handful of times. For the CDR3, the DNA is TGTGCCAGTAGTATAGGGGACTTCGAGCAGTACTTC. Amino acids: CASSIGDFEQYF. The V call is TRBV19, the J call TRBJ2-7; TRBD2 might be the D (6 bases). The V end was cut by 1 base, the J end by 6 bases, with 7 bases between. Looked up from germline, CDR1 is LNHDA and CDR2 is SQIVND (reference sequence). CDR3 length: 12 residues. Complete variable domain (other parts from reference TRBV19 and TRBJ2-7): DGGITQSPKYLFRKEGQNVTLSCEQNLNHDAMYWYRQDPGQGLRLIYYSQIVNDFQKGDIAEGYSVSREKKESFPLTVTSAQKNPTAFYLCASSIGDFEQYFGPGTRLTVT.

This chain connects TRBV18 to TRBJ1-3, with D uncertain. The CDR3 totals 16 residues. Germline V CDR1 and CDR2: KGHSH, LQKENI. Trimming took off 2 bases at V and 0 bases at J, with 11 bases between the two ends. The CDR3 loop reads CASSPKPPGSGNTIYF. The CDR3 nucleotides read TGTGCCAGCTCACCAAAGCCCCCGGGCTCTGGAAACACCATATATTTT.

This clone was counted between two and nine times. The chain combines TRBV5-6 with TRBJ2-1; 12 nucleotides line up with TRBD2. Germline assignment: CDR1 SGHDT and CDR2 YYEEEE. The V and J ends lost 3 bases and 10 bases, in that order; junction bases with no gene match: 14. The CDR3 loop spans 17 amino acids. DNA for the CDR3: TGTGCCAGCAGCTCCGTGTATGAGTGGACTAGCGGGAACGAGCAGTTCTTC. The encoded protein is CASSSVYEWTSGNEQFF.

The CDR3 sequence is CASSNRVSYEQYF. Here the CDR3 DNA reads TGTGCCAGCAGTAACAGGGTTTCCTACGAGCAGTACTTC. This chain joins TRBV6-5 and TRBJ2-7; weak D call: TRBD1 (6 bases). The CDR3 loop spans 13 amino acids. CDR1 MNHEY and CDR2 SVGAGI come from the germline V gene. V was trimmed by 5 bases and J by 1 base, leaving 9 bases between them.

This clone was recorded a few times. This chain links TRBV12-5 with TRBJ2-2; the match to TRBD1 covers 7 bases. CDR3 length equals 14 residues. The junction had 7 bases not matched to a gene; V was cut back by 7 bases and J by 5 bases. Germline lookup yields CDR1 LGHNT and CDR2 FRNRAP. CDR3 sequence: CASAVGTATGELFF. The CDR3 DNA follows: TGTGCTAGTGCAGTTGGGACAGCAACCGGGGAGCTGTTTTTT.

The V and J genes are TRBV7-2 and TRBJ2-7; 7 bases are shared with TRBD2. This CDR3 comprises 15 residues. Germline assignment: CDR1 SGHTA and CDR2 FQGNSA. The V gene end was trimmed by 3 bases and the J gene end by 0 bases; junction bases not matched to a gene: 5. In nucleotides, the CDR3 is TGTGCCAGCAGCTTCGGCGGGGGTAACTCCTACGAGCAGTACTTC. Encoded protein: CASSFGGGNSYEQYF.

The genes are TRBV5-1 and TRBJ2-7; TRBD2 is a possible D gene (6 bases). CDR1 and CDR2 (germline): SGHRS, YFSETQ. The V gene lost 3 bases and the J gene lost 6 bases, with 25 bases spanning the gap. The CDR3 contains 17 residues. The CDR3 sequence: CASSSQAGGALWGEQYF. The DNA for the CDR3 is TGCGCCAGCAGCTCCCAGGCGGGCGGGGCGCTTTGGGGCGAGCAGTACTTC.

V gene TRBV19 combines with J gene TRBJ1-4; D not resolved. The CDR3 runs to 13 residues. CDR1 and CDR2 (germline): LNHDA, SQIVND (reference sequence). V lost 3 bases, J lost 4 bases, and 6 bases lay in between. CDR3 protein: CASSIQVNEKLFF. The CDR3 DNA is TGTGCCAGTAGTATTCAGGTTAATGAAAAACTGTTTTTT.

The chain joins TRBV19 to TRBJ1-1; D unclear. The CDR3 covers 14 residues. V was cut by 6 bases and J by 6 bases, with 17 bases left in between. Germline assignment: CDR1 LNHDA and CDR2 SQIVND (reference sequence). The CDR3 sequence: CASSTRRETPEAFF. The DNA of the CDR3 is TGTGCCAGTAGCACTCGAAGGGAGACTCCTGAAGCTTTCTTT.

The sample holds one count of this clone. The CDR3 DNA is TGTGCCAGCAGCTTCCACAGGGCCACTGAAGCTTTCTTT. Its protein is CASSFHRATEAFF. The V call is TRBV5-8, the J call TRBJ1-1; D perhaps matches TRBD1 (6 bases). Trimming cost V 2 bases and J 4 bases, with 9 bases left between them. The length of the CDR3 is 13 residues. Germline-derived CDR1 and CDR2 are SGHTS and YDEGEE.

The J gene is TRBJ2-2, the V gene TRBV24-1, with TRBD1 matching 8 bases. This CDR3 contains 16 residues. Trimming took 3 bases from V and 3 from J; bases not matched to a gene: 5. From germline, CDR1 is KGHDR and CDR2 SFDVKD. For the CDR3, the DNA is TGTGCCACCAGTGATGCGACAGGGGCCTACACCGGGGAGCTGTTTTTT. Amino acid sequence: CATSDATGAYTGELFF.

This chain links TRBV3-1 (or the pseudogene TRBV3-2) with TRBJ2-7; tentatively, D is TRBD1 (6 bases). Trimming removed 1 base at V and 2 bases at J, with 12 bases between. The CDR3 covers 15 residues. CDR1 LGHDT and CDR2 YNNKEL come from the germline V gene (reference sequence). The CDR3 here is CASSQAPDSPYEQYF. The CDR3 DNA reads TGTGCCAGCAGCCAAGCGCCGGACAGTCCCTACGAGCAGTACTTC.

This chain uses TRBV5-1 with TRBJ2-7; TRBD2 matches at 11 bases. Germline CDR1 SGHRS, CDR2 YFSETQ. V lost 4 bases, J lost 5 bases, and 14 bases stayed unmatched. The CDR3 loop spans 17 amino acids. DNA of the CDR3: TGCGCCAGCAGCCCCGGCATTCTAGCGGGGGGTCTTAACGAGCAGTACTTC. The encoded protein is CASSPGILAGGLNEQYF.

The CDR3 is CASSPRGAGLDEQFF. The DNA of the CDR3 is TGTGCCAGCAGCCCCCGTGGGGCGGGACTGGATGAGCAGTTCTTC. The chain links TRBV9 to TRBJ2-1, with D possibly matching TRBD2 (6 bases). V was cut by 4 bases and J by 8 bases, with 19 bases left in between. This CDR3 is 15 amino acids long. Germline V CDR1 and CDR2: SGDLS, YYNGEE.

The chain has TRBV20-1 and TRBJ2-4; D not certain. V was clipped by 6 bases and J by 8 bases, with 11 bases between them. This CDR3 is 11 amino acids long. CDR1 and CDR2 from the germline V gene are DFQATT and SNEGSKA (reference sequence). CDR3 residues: CSAPKSDIQYF. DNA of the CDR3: TGCAGTGCCCCCAAGAGCGACATTCAGTACTTC.

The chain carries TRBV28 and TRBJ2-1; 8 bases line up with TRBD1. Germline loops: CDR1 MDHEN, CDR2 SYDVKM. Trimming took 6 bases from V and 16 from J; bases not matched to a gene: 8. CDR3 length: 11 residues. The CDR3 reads CASSLRTGSFF. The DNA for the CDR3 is TGTGCCAGCAGCCTCCGGACAGGGAGTTTCTTC.

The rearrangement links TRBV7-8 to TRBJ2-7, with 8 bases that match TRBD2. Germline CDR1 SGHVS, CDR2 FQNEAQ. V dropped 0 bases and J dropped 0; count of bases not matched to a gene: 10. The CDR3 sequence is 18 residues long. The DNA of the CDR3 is TGTGCCAGCAGCTTAGCTGTTACTAGCGGCTCCGTCTCCTACGAGCAGTACTTC. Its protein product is CASSLAVTSGSVSYEQYF.

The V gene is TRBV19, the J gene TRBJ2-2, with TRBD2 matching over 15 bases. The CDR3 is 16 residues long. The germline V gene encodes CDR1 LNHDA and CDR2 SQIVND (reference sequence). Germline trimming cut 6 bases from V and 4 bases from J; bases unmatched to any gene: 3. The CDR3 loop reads CASSRTSGGATGELFF. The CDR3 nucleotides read TGTGCCAGTAGCCGGACTAGCGGGGGGGCCACCGGGGAGCTGTTTTTT.

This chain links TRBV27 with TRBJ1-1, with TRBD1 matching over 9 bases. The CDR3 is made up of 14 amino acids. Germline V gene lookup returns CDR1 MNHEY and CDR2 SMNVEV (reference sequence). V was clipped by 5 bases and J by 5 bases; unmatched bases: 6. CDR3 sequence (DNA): TGTGCCAGCAGTACCAGACAGGGGGTGACTGAAGCTTTCTTT. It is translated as CASSTRQGVTEAFF.

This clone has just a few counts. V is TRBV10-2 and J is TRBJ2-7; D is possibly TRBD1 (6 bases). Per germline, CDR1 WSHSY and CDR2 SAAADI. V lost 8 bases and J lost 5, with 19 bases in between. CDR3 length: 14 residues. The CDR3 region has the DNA TGCGCCAGCCAAGACAGGATCAAATATGACGAGCAGTACTTC. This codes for CASQDRIKYDEQYF.

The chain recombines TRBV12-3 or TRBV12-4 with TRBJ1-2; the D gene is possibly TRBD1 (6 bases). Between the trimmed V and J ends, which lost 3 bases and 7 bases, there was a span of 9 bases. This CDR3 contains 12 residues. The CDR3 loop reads CASSLEGGGYTF. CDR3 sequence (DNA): TGTGCCAGCAGTTTGGAAGGGGGTGGCTACACCTTC.

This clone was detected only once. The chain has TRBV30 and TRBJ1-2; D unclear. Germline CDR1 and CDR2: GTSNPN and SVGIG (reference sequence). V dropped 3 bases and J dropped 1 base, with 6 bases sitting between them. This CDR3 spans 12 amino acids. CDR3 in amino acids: CAWSELNYGYTF. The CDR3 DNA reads TGTGCCTGGAGCGAGCTTAACTATGGCTACACCTTC.

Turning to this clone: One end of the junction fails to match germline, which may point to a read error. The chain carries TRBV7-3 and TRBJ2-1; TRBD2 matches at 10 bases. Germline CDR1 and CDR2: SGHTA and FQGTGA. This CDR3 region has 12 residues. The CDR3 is CASSFSSGSLVF. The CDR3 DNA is TGTGCCAGCAGTTTCTCTAGCGGGAGTTTAGTCTTC.